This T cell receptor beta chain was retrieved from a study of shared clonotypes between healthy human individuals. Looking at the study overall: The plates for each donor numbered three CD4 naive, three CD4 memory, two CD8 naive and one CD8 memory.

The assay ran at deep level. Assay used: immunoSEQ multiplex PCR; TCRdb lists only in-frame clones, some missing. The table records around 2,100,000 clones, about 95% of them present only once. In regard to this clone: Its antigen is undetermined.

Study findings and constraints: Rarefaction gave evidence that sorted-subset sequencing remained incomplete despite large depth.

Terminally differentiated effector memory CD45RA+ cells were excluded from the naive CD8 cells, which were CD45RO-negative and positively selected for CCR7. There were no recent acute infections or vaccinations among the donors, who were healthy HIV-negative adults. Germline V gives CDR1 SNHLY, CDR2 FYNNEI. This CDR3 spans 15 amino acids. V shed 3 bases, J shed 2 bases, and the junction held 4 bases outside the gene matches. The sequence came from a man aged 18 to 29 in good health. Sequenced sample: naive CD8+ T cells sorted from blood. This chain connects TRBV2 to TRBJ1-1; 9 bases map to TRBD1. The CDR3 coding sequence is TGTGCCAGCAGTGACCCGGACAGGGGCAACACTGAAGCTTTCTTT. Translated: CASSDPDRGNTEAFF.